This T cell receptor beta chain appears in the sequencing data of a study of T cell repertoires in cytomegalovirus infection (dated by TCRdb to the late 2010s). For context, the study as a whole: Donor HLA type was relevant to the analysis, as public TCR beta signatures indicated carriage of CMV infection together with the matching HLA type.

From its cysteine to its phenylalanine, the CDR3 spans 13 amino acids. Only CDR3 DNA remains: 39 bases, in frame from the first base. The V and J ends are trimmed by 6 bases and 1 base, leaving 9 bases between them. Per the germline V gene, MNHEY is the CDR1 and SVGEGT is the CDR2. Summary of the overall study and its limitations: The ex vivo response was dominated by HLA-C-restricted CMV-specific TCR beta clonotypes, and the single most frequent clonotype in two of eight donors was supplied by these HLA-C-restricted clonotypes. Cumulative frequency of public TCR beta family members discriminated carriers of CMV infection plus the relevant HLA type in this cohort and an independent approximately 350-donor cohort.

This clonotype was observed a few times. This receptor's antigen is unknown. A much more abundant neighbour one base away suggests this may be a read error. The run used an Illumina HiSeq 1500. TCRdb passed the public sequencing reads through fastp at Q25 and MiXCR, retaining productive beta sequences. Duplicate CDR3 protein sequences are folded into a single record with the most common DNA and genes. The sample yields around 210,000 distinct CDR3 sequences; roughly 6.5% were counted once. Together, the top ten hold about 6.5% of the sample. The sequence links TRBV6-2 or TRBV6-3 to TRBJ1-1; tentative D gene TRBD1, with 5 bases matching. The receptor comes from a human donor in good health (CMV status not recorded). Some clones in this sample may be carry-over from other donors' samples. Sequences were obtained from PBMCs. The CDR3 protein: CASRNGGNTEAFF. DNA sequence: TGTGCCAGCAGAAACGGGGGGAACACTGAAGCTTTCTTT.